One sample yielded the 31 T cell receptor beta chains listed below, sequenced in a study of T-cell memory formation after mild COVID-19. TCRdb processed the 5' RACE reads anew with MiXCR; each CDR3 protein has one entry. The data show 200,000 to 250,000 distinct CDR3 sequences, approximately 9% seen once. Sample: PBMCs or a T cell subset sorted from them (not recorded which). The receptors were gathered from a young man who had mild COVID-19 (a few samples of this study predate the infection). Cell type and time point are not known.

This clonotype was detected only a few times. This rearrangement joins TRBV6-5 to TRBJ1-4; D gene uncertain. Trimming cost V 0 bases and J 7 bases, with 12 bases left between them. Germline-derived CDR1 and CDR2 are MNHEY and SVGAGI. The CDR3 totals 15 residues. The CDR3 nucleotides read TGTGCCAGCAGTTACTCGAACTTAGACGGTGAAAAACTGTTTTTT. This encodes CASSYSNLDGEKLFF.

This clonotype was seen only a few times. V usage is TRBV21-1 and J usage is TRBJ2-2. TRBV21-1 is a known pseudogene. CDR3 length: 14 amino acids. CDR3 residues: CASGLSGNTGELFF. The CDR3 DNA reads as TGTGCCAGCGGCTTATCCGGGAACACCGGGGAGCTGTTTTTT.

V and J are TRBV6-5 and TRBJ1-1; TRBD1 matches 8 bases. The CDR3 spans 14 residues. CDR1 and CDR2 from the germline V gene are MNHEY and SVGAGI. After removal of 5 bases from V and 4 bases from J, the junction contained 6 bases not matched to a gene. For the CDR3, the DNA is TGTGCCAGCAGTACCCGGACAGGGATCACTGAAGCTTTCTTT. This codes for CASSTRTGITEAFF.

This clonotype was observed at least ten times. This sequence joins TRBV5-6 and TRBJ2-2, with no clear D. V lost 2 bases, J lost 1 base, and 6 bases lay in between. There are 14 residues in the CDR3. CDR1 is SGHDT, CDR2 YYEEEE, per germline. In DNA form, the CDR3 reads TGTGCCAGCAGCTTTGGCGAGAACACCGGGGAGCTGTTTTTT. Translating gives CASSFGENTGELFF. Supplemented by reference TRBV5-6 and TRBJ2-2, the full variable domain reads DAGVTQSPTHLIKTRGQQVTLRCSPKSGHDTVSWYQQALGQGPQFIFQYYEEEERQRGNFPDRFSGHQFPNYSSELNVNALLLGDSALYLCASSFGENTGELFFGEGSRLTVL.

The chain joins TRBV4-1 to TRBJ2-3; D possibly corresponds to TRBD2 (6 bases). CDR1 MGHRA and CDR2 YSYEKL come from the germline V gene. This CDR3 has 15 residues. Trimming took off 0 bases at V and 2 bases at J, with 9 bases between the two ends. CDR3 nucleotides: TGCGCCAGCAGCCAAGACGCGGGGCCCACAGATACGCAGTATTTT. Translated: CASSQDAGPTDTQYF.

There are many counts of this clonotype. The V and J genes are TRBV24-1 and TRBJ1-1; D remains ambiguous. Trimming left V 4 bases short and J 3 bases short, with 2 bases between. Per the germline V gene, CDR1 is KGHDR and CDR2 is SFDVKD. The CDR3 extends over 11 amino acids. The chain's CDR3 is CATSEYTEAFF. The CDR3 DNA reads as TGTGCCACCAGTGAGTACACTGAAGCTTTCTTT.

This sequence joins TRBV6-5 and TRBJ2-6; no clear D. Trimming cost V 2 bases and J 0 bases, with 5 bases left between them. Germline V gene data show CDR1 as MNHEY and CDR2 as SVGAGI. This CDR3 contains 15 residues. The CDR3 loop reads CASSYPSSGANVLTF. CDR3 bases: TGTGCCAGCAGTTACCCCAGCTCTGGGGCCAACGTCCTGACTTTC.

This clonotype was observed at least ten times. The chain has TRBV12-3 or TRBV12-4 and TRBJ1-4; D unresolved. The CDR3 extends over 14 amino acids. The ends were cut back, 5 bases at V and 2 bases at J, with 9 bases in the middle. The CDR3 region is CASSPSGTNEKLFF. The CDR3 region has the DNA TGTGCCAGCAGTCCTAGTGGGACTAATGAAAAACTGTTTTTT.

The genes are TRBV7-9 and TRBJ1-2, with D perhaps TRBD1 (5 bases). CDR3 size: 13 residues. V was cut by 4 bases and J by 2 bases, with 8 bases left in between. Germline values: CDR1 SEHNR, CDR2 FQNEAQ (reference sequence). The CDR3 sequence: CASSWGGNYGYTF. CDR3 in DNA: TGTGCCAGCAGCTGGGGCGGAAACTATGGCTACACCTTC.

CDR3 coding DNA: TGCAGCGTTGAAGGTTCGACAGAGAATAATGAAAAACTGTTTTTT. Protein sequence: CSVEGSTENNEKLFF. The chain couples TRBV29-1 to TRBJ1-4, with D possibly being TRBD1 (5 bases). Trimming stripped 1 base from V and 4 bases from J, with 13 bases between. The germline gives CDR1 SQVTM, CDR2 ANQGSEA. CDR3 size: 15 residues.

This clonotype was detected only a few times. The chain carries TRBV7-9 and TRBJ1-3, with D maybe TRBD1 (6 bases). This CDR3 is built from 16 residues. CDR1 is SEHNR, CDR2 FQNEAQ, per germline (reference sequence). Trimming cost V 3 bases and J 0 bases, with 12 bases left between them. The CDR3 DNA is TGTGCCAGCAGCTTGGATGGACAGTACTCTGGAAACACCATATATTTT. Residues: CASSLDGQYSGNTIYF. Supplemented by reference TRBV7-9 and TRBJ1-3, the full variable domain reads DTGVSQNPRHKITKRGQNVTFRCDPISEHNRLYWYRQTLGQGPEFLTYFQNEAQLEKSRLLSDRFSAERPKGSFSTLEIQRTEQGDSAMYLCASSLDGQYSGNTIYFGEGSWLTVV.

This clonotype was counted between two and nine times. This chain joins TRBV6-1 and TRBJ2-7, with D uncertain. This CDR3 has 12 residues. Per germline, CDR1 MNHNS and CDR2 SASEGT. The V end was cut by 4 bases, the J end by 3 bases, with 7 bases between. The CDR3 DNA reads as TGTGCCAGCAGTGGCTGGAGCTACGAGCAGTACGTC. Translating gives CASSGWSYEQYV.

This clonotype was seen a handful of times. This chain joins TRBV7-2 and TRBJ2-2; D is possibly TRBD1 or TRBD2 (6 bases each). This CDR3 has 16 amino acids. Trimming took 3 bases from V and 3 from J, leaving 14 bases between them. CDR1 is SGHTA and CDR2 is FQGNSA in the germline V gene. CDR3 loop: CASSFAGGADTGELFF. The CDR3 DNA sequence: TGTGCCAGCAGCTTTGCCGGGGGCGCAGACACCGGGGAGCTGTTTTTT.

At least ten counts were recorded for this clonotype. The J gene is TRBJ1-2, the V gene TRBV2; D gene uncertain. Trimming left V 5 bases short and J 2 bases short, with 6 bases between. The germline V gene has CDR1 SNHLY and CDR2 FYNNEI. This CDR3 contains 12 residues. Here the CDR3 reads CASSQENYGYTF. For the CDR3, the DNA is TGTGCCAGCAGTCAGGAGAACTATGGCTACACCTTC.

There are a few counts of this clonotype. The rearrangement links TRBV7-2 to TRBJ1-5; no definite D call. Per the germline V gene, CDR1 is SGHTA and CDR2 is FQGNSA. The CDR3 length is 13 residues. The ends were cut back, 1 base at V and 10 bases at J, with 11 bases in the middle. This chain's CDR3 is CASSLDYGNPQHF. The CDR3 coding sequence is TGTGCCAGCAGCTTAGATTACGGTAACCCCCAGCATTTT.

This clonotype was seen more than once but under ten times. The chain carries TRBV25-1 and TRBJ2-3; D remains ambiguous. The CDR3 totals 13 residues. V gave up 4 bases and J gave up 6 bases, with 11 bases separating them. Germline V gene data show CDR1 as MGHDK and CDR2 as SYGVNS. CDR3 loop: CASSGLLPDTQYF. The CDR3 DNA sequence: TGTGCCAGCAGTGGGCTGCTCCCCGATACGCAGTATTTT.

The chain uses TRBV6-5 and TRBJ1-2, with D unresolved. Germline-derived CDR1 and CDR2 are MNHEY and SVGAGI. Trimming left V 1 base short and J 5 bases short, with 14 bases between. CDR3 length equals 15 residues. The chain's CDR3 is CASSYFGSLRYGYTF. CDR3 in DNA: TGTGCCAGCAGTTACTTCGGGTCCTTACGATATGGCTACACCTTC.

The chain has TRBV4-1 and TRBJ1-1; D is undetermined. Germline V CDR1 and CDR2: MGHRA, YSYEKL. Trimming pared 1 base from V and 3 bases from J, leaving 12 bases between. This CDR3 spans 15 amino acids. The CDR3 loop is CASSQVRQAYTEAFF. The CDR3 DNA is TGCGCCAGCAGCCAAGTGAGGCAGGCTTACACTGAAGCTTTCTTT.

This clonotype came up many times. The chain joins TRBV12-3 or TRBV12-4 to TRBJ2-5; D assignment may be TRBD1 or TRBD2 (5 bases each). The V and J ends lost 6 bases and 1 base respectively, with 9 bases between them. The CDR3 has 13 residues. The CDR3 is CASSRDAQETQYF. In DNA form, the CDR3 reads TGTGCCAGCAGCAGGGACGCCCAAGAGACCCAGTACTTC.

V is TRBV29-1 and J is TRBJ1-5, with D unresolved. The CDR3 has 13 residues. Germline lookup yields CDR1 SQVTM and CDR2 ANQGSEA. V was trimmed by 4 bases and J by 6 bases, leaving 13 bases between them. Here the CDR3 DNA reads TGCAGCGTTGGGGGAGGTGGAGGTCAGCCCCAGCATTTT. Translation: CSVGGGGGQPQHF.

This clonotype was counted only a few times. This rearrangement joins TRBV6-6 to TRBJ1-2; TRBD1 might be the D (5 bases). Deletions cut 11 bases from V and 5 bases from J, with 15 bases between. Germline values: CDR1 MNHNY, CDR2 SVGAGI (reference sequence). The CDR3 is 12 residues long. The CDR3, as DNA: TGTGCCGGGAGGGGTGGACGGTATGGCTACACCTTC. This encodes CAGRGGRYGYTF.

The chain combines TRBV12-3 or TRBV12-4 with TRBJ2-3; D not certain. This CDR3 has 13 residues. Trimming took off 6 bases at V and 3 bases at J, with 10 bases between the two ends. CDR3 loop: CASRKLVTDTQYF. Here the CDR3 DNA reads TGTGCCAGCAGAAAGTTAGTGACAGATACGCAGTATTTT.

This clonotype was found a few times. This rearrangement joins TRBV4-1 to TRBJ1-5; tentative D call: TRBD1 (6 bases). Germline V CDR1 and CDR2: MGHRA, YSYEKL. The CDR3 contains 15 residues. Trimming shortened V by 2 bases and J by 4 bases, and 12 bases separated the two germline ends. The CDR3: CASSQPGQLNQPQHF. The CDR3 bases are TGCGCCAGCAGCCAACCCGGACAGTTAAATCAGCCCCAGCATTTT.

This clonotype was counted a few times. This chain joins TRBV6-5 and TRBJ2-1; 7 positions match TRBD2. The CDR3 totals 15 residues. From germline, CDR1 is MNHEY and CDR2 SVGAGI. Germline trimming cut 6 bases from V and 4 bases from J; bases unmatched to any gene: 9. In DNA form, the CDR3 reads TGTGCCAGCAGCATGGGGAGGGGTTCATACAATGAGCAGTTCTTC. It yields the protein CASSMGRGSYNEQFF.

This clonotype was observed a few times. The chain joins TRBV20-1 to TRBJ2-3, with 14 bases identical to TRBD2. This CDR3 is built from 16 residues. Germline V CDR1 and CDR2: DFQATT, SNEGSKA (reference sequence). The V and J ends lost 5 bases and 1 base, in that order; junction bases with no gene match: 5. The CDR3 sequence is CSASGLAGARTDTQYF. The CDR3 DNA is TGCAGTGCTTCGGGACTAGCGGGGGCCCGCACAGATACGCAGTATTTT.

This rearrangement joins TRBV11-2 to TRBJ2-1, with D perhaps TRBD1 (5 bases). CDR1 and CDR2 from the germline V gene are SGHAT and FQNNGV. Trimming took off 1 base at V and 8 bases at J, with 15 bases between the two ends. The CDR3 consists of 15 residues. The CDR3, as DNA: TGTGCCAGCAGCTTAGGGGCAGGACAAGGGGATGAGCAGTTCTTC. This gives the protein CASSLGAGQGDEQFF.

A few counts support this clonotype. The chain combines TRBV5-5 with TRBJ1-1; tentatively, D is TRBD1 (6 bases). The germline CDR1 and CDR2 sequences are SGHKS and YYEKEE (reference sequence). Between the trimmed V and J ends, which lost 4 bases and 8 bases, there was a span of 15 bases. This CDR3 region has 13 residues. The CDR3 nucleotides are TGTGCCAGCAGCCTTGGTTCGGGACAAGAAGCTTTCTTT. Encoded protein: CASSLGSGQEAFF.

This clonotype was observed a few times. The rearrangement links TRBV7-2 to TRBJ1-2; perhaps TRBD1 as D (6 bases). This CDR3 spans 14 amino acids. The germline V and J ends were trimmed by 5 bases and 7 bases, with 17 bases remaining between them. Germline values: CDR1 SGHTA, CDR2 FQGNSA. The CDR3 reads CASSPDRRQGGYTF. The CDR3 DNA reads TGTGCCAGCAGCCCAGACAGGCGCCAGGGTGGCTACACCTTC.

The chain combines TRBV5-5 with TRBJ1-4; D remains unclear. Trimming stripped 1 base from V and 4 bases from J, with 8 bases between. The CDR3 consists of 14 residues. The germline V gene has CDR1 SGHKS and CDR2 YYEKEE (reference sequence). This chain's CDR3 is CASSLRGINEKLFF. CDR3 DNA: TGTGCCAGCAGCTTGCGCGGGATTAATGAAAAACTGTTTTTT.

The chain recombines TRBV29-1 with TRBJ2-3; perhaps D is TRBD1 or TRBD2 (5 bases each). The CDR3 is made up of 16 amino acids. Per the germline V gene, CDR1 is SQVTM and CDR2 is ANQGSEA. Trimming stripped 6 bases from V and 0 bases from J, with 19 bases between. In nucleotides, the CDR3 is TGCAGCGTCACCGGGACGCCGACCTCTAGCACAGATACGCAGTATTTT. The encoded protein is CSVTGTPTSSTDTQYF.

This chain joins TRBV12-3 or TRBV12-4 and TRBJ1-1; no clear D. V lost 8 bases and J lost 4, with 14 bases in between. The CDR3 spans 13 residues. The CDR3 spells CASQTTASTEAFF. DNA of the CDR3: TGTGCCAGCCAAACCACCGCGAGCACTGAAGCTTTCTTT.